The 10 T cell receptor beta chains below come from one sample, sequenced in a study of CD8+ T cells in alopecia areata. Sorting of pooled cutaneous lymph node cells was based on CD4, CD8alpha, NKG2D, NKG2ACE and other markers. The sequencing template was cDNA reverse transcribed from extracted RNA. Sequenced by immunoSEQ multiplex PCR; TCRdb stores in-frame clones only, minus some. The data show around 290,000 clones, with none appearing a single time. Material: CD4+ T cells sorted from a lymph node. The receptors come from a C3H/HeJ mouse with alopecia areata. Strain haplotype (MHC): H2-k.

This clone was seen ten or more times. Gene names and germline match the mouse. Partial CDR3 DNA: TGTGCTAGCAGTAGAGTGCCGGGGGGGCGCCCCGGG. Protein product: CASSRVPGGRPG. The whole CDR3 sequence is CASSRVPGGRPGQLYF. The rearrangement joins TRBV17 to TRBJ2-2; TRBD2 agrees at 8 bases. The observed sequence ends 4 residues before the CDR3 terminus, with the missing tail filled in from the germline J gene. With V trimmed by 1 base and J by 6 bases, 7 bases remained unmatched. This CDR3 is 16 amino acids long. Germline loops: CDR1 MNHDT, CDR2 YYDKIL.

In this sample, this clone turned up many times. Gene names are mouse gene names. Read coverage stops 4 residues before the CDR3 terminus; the germline J gene supplies the remainder. The V and J genes are TRBV1 and TRBJ2-3; 8 bases agree with TRBD1. Germline CDR1 NSQYPW, CDR2 LRSPGD (reference sequence). V dropped 4 bases and J dropped 3; count of bases not matched to a gene: 3. The CDR3 has 14 amino acids. CDR3 protein: CTCSGQGAAETLYF. The part of the CDR3 DNA that was read is TGCACCTGCAGTGGGCAGGGGGCGGCAGAA. The full variable domain, in which reference TRBV1 and TRBJ2-3 provide the parts outside the CDR3, is VTLLEQNPRWRLVPRGQAVNLRCILKNSQYPWMSWYQQDLQKQLQWLFTLRSPGDKEVKSLPGADYLATRVTDTELRLQVANMSQGRTLYCTCSGQGAAETLYFGSGTRLTVL.

A note on this clone: Gene and germline names: mouse. This CDR3 reads CASRDWGANYAEQFF. CDR3 bases read: TGTGCCAGCAGAGACTGGGGGGCAAACTATGCT. This chain connects TRBV13-3 to TRBJ2-1; TRBD2 matches 10 bases. The read ends 4 residues before the CDR3 terminus; that terminus is restored from the germline J gene. Germline V CDR1 and CDR2: NNHDY, SYVADS. The V segment lost 5 bases and the J segment 1 base; nucleotides outside the gene matches: 3. This CDR3 is 15 amino acids long.

As concerns this clone: Here the gene names and germline are mouse. The read comes to an end 4 residues before the CDR3 does, leaving the germline J gene to fill in the end. The chain links TRBV5 to TRBJ2-1, with D possibly TRBD2 on 7 matching bases. The length of the CDR3 is 14 residues. The germline gives CDR1 LGHNA, CDR2 YNLKQL (reference sequence). The CDR3 reads CASSQDWGASEQFF. CDR3 DNA (partial): TGTGCCAGCAGCCAAGATTGGGGGGCCTCT.

A remark on this clone: Gene names and germline refer to mouse. Other DNA sequences in this specimen translate into the identical CDR3. CDR3 amino acids: CASSQDRGNQDTQYF. The part of the CDR3 DNA that was read is TGTGCCAGCAGCCAAGACAGGGGAAACCAAGAC. The genes are TRBV5 and TRBJ2-5, with D possibly being TRBD1 (6 bases). Coverage ceases 4 residues before the CDR3 finishes, and the germline J gene fills in the end. The V gene lost 0 bases and the J gene lost 0 bases, with 7 bases spanning the gap. CDR3 length equals 15 residues. CDR1 and CDR2 (germline): LGHNA, YNLKQL (reference sequence).

Of note for this clone: Gene names denote mouse genes. The CDR3 extends 4 residues past the end of the read, so its final part is completed from the germline J gene. This chain links TRBV13-3 with TRBJ2-1; TRBD1 matches 8 bases. This CDR3 is built from 14 residues. V was clipped by 5 bases and J by 2 bases; unmatched bases: 3. The germline gives CDR1 NNHDY, CDR2 SYVADS. CDR3 DNA, as far as it was read: TGTGCCAGCAGGGACAGGGAGCACTATGCT. This gives the protein CASRDREHYA. The full CDR3 reads CASRDREHYAEQFF.

This clone occurred a few times. Germline and genes: mouse. With the read ending 4 residues before the CDR3 end, the germline J gene is used to fill in that end. The sample holds other DNA sequences that translate to the same CDR3. The gene calls are TRBV5 and TRBJ2-2; 8 nucleotides agree with TRBD1. Trimming took 3 bases from V and 1 from J; bases not matched to a gene: 1. CDR1 is LGHNA and CDR2 is YNLKQL in the germline V gene (reference sequence). This CDR3 is built from 15 residues. Incomplete CDR3 DNA: TGTGCCAGCAGCCAGACAGGGGAAAACACCGGG. Residues: CASSQTGENTG. The full CDR3 is CASSQTGENTGQLYF.

This clone was observed a handful of times. Any gene name here is a mouse gene name. The DNA read from the CDR3 is TGTGCCAGCAGCCGACAGGGGTGGGACTCC. It specifies CASSRQGWDS. From start to end, the CDR3 is CASSRQGWDSDYTF. This rearrangement joins TRBV5 to TRBJ1-2, with TRBD1 matching over 8 bases. The read terminates 4 residues ahead of where the CDR3 ends, so the germline J gene completes it. V shed 4 bases and J 3 bases; nucleotides not matched to a gene: 4. CDR1 is LGHNA and CDR2 is YNLKQL in the germline V gene (reference sequence). The CDR3 has 14 amino acids.

In this sample, this clone turned up a few times. The genes are named according to mouse. The sample holds other DNA sequences that translate to the same CDR3. The CDR3 here is CASSQAWGDYAEQFF. The CDR3 DNA, read in part, is TGTGCCAGCAGCCAAGCCTGGGGTGACTATGCT. The chain has TRBV5 and TRBJ2-1, with D tentatively TRBD2 (6 bases). The read terminates 4 residues before the CDR3 end, so the remaining end is supplied by the germline J gene. This CDR3 contains 15 residues. Germline CDR1 and CDR2: LGHNA and YNLKQL (reference sequence). V gave up 1 base and J gave up 2 bases, with 9 bases separating them.

This clone showed up just a few times. The gene symbols are mouse symbols. Read data end 4 residues before the CDR3 end; the end is taken from the germline J gene. Other nucleotide sequences from this sample produce the same CDR3. This sequence joins TRBV13-2 and TRBJ2-5; 7 bases fit TRBD2. Per germline, CDR1 NNHNN and CDR2 SYGAGS (reference sequence). The CDR3 runs 13 residues. The CDR3 here is CASGDLGEDTQYF. The DNA read from the CDR3 is TGTGCCAGCGGTGATCTGGGGGAAGAC.